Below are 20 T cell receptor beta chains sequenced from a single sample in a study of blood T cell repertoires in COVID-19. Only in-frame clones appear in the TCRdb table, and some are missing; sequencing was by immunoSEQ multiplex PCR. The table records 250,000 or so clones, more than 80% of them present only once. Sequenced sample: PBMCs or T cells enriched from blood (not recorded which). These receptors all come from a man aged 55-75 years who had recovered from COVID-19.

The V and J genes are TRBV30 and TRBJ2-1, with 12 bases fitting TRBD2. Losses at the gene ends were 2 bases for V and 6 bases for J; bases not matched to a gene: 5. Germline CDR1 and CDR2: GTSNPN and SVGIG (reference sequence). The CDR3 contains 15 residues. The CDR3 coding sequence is TGTGCCTGGAGTCCAGGACTAGCGGGGCCCAATGAGCAGTTCTTC. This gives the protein CAWSPGLAGPNEQFF. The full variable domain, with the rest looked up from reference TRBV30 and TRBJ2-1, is SQTIHQWPATLVQPVGSPLSLECTVEGTSNPNLYWYRQAAGRGLQLLFYSVGIGQISSEVPQNLSASRPQDRQFILSSKKLLLSDSGFYLCAWSPGLAGPNEQFFGPGTRLTVL.

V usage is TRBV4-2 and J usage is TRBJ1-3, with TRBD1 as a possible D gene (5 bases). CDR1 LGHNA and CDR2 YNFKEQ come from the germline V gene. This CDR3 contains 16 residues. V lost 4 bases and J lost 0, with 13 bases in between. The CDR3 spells CASSRQPFSSGNTIYF. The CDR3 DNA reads TGTGCCAGCAGCCGACAGCCCTTTTCCTCTGGAAACACCATATATTTT.

The CDR3 DNA is TGTGCCACCAGTGATTCGACAGGGGTCTTCAATCAGCCCCAGCATTTT. Its translation: CATSDSTGVFNQPQHF. The rearrangement links TRBV24-1 to TRBJ1-5; 8 bases are shared with TRBD1. CDR1 is KGHDR and CDR2 is SFDVKD in the germline V gene. The V and J ends lost 2 bases and 3 bases, in that order; junction bases with no gene match: 5. This CDR3 has 16 residues.

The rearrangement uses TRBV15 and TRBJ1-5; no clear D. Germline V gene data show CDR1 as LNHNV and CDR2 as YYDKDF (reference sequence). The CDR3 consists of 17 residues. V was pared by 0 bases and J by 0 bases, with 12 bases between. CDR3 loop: CATSRDGTDHSNQPQHF. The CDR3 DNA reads TGTGCCACCAGCAGAGATGGCACAGACCATAGCAATCAGCCCCAGCATTTT.

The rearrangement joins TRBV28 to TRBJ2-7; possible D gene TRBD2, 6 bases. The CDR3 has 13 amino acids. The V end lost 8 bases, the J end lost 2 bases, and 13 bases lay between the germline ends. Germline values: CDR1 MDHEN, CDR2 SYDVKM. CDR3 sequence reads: CASDGGSTYEQYF. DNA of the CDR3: TGTGCCAGCGATGGGGGGAGTACCTACGAGCAGTACTTC.

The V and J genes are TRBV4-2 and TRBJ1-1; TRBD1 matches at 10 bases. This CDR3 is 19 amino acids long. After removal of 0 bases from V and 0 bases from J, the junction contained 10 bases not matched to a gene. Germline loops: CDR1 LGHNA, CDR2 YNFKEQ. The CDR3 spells CASSQDLGTGALMNTEAFF. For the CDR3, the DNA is TGTGCCAGCAGCCAAGATTTGGGGACAGGGGCTTTAATGAACACTGAAGCTTTCTTT.

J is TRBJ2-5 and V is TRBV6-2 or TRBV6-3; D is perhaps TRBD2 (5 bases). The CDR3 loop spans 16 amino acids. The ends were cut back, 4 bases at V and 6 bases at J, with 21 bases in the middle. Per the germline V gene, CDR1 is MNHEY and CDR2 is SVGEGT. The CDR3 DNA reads TGTGCCAGCAGTTCACCCTTAGCGAGTGGCTTGAAGACCCAGTACTTC. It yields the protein CASSSPLASGLKTQYF.

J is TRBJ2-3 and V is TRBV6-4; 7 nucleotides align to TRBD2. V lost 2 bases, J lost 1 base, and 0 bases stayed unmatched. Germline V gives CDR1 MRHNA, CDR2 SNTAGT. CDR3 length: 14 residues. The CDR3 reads CASSDLAGTDTQYF. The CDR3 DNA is TGTGCCAGCAGTGACCTAGCGGGCACAGATACGCAGTATTTT.

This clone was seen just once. CDR3 DNA: TGTGCCAGCAGTTACTCCGACAGACCTGGAAACACCATATATTTT. As protein: CASSYSDRPGNTIYF. This chain joins TRBV6-5 and TRBJ1-3, with D perhaps matching TRBD1 (5 bases). The CDR3 runs to 15 residues. V was pared by 0 bases and J by 2 bases, with 8 bases between. The V gene's germline CDR1 is MNHEY and CDR2 SVGAGI.

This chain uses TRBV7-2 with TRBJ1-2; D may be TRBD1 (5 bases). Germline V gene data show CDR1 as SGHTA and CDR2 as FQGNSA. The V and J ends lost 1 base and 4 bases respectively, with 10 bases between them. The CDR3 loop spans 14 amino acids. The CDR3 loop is CASSLGQYSYGYTF. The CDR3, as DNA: TGTGCCAGCAGCTTAGGACAGTATAGCTATGGCTACACCTTC.

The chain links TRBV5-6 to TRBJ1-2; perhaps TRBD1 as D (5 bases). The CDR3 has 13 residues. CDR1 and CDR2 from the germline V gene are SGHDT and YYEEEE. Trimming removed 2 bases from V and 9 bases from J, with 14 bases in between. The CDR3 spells CASSFQGLRSYTF. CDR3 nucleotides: TGTGCCAGCAGCTTCCAGGGACTGAGGAGCTACACCTTC.

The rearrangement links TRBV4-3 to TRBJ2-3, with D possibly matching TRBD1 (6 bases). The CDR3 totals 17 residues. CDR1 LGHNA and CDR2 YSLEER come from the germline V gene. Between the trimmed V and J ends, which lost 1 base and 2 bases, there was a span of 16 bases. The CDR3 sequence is CASSQGGQGSFTDTQYF. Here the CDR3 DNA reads TGCGCCAGCAGCCAAGGCGGTCAGGGGTCTTTCACAGATACGCAGTATTTT.

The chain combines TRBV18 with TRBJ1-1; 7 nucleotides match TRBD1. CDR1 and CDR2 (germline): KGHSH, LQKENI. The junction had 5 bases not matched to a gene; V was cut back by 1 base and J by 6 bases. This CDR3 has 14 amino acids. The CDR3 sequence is CASSPQGASAEAFF. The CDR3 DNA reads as TGTGCCAGCTCACCACAGGGGGCGAGCGCTGAAGCTTTCTTT.

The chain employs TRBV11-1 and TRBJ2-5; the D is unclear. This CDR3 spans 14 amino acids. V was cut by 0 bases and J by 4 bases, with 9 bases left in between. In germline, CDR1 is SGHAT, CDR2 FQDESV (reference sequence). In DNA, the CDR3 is TGTGCCAGCAGCTTAGCGTTGGCCCCAGAGACCCAGTACTTC. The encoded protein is CASSLALAPETQYF.

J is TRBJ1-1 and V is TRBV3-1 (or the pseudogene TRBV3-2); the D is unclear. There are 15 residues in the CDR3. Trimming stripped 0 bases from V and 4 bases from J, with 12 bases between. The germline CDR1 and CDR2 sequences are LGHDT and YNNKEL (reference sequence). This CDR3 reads CASSQDRQATTEAFF. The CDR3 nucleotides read TGTGCCAGCAGCCAAGATAGGCAGGCTACCACTGAAGCTTTCTTT.

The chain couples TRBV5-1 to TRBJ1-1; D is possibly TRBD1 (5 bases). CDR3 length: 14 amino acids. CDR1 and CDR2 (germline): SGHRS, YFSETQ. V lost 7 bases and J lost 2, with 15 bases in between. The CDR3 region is CASAVGGANTEAFF. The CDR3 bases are TGCGCCAGCGCGGTTGGAGGGGCCAACACTGAAGCTTTCTTT.

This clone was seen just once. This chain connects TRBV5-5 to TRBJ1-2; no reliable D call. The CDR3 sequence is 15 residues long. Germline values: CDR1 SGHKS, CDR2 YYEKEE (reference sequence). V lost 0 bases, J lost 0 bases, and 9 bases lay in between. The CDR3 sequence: CASSLGQEANYGYTF. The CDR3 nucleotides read TGTGCCAGCAGCTTGGGGCAGGAGGCTAACTATGGCTACACCTTC.

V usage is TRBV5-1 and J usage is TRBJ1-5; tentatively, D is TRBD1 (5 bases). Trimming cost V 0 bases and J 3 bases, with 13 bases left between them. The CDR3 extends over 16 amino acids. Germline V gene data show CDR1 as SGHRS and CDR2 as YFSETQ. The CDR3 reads CASSLGVGGTNQPQHF. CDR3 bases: TGCGCCAGCAGCTTGGGGGTGGGAGGGACCAATCAGCCCCAGCATTTT.

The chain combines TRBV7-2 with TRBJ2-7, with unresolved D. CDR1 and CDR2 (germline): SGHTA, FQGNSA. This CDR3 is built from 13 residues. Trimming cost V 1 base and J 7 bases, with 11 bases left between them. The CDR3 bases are TGTGCCAGCAGCTTAGATAGAACGCAAGAGCAGTACTTC. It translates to CASSLDRTQEQYF.

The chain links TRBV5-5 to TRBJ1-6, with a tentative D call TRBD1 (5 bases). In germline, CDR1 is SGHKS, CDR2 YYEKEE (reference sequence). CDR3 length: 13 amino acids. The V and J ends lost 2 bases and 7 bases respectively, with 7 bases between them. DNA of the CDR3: TGTGCCAGCAGCTTTTCAGGGAATTCACCCCTCCACTTT. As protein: CASSFSGNSPLHF.